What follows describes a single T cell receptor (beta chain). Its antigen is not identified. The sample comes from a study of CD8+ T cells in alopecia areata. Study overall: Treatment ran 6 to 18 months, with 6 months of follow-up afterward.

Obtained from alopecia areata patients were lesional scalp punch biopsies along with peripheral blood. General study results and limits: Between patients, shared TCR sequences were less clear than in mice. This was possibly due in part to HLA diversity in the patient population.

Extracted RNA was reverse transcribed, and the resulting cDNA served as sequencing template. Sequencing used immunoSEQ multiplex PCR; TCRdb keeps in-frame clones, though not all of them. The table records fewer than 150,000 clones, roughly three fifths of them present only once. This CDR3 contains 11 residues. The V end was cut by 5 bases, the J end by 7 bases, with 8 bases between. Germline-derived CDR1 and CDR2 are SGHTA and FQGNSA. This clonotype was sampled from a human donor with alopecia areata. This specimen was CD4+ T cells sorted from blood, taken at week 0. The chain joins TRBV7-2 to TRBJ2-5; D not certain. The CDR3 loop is CASSPGRTQYF. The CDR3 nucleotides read TGTGCCAGCAGCCCGGGCAGGACCCAGTACTTC. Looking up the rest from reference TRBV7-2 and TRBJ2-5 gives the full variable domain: GAGVSQSPSNKVTEKGKDVELRCDPISGHTALYWYRQSLGQGLEFLIYFQGNSAPDKSGLPSDRFSAERTGGSVSTLTIQRTQQEDSAVYLCASSPGRTQYFGPGTRLLVL.